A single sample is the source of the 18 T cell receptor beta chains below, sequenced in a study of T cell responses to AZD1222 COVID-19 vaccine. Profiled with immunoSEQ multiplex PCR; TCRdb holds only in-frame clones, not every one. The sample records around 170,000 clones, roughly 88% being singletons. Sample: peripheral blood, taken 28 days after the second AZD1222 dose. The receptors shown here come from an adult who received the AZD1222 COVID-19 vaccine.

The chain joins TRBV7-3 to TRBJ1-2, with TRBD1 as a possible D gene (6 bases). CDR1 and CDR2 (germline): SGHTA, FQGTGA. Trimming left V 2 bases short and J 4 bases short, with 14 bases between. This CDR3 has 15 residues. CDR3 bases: TGTGCCAGCAGCTTAGGTCCCGACAGGAGCTATGGCTACACCTTC. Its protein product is CASSLGPDRSYGYTF.

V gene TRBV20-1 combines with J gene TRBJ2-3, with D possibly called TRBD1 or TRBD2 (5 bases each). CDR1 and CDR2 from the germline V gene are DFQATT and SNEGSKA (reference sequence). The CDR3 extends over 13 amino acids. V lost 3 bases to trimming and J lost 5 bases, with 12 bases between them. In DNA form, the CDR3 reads TGCAGTGCTAGTCCCTATGGGGGAGATACGCAGTATTTT. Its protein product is CSASPYGGDTQYF.

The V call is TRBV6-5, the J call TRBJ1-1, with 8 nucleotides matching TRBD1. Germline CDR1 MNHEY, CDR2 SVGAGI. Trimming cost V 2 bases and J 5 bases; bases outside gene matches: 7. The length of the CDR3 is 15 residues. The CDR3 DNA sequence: TGTGCCAGCAGTTACCTGACAGGGGAAAAAACTGAAGCTTTCTTT. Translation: CASSYLTGEKTEAFF.

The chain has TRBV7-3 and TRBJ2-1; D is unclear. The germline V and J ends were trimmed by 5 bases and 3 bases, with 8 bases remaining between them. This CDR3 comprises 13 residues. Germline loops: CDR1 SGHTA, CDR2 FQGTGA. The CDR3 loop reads CASSPTSYNEQFF. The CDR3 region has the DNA TGTGCCAGCAGCCCGACAAGCTACAATGAGCAGTTCTTC.

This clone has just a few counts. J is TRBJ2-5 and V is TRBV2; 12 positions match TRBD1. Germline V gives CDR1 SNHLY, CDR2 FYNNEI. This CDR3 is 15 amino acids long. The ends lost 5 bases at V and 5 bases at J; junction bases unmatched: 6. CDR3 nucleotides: TGTGCCAGCAGTAAGGGACAGGGGGCGTTGGAGACCCAGTACTTC. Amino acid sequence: CASSKGQGALETQYF.

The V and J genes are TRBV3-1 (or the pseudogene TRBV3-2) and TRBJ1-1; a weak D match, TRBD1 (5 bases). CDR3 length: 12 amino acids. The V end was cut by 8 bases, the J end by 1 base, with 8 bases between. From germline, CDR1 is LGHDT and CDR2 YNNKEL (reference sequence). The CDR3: CASAGGNTEAFF. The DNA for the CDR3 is TGTGCCAGCGCCGGGGGGAACACTGAAGCTTTCTTT.

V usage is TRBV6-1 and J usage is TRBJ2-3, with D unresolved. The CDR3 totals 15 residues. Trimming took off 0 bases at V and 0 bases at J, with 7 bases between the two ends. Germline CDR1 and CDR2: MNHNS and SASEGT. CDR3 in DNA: TGTGCCAGCAGTGAAGCGCCAGATAGCACAGATACGCAGTATTTT. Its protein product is CASSEAPDSTDTQYF.

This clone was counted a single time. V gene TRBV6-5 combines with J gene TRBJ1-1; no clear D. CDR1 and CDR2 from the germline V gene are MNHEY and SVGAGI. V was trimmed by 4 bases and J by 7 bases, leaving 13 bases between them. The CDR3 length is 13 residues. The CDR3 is CASSSQLTSEAFF. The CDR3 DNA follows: TGTGCCAGCAGTTCTCAACTAACCAGTGAAGCTTTCTTT.

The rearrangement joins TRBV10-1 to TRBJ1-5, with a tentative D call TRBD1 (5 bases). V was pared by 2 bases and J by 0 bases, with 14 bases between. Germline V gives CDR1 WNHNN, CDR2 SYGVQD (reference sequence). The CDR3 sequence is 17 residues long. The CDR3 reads CASSEGEEGRSNQPQHF. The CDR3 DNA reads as TGCGCCAGCAGTGAGGGTGAGGAGGGGCGTAGCAATCAGCCCCAGCATTTT.

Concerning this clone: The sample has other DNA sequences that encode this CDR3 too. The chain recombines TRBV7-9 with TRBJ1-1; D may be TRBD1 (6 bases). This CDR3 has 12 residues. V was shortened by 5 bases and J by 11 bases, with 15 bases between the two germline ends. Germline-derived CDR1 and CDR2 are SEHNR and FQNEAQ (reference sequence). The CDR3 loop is CASSSRGEAAFF. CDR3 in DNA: TGTGCCAGCAGCAGCAGGGGAGAGGCGGCTTTCTTT.

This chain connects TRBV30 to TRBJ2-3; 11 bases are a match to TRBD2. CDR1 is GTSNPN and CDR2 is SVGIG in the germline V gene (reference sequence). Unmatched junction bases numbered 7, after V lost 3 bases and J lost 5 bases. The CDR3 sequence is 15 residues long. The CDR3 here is CAWRVLAGVGDTQYF. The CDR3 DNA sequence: TGTGCCTGGAGAGTACTAGCGGGGGTTGGAGATACGCAGTATTTT.

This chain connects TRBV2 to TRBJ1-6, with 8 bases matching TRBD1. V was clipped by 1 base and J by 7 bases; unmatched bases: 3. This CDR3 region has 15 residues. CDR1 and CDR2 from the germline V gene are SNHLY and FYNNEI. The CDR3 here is CASSEGTGGNSPLHF. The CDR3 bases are TGTGCCAGCAGTGAAGGTACAGGGGGAAATTCACCCCTCCACTTT.

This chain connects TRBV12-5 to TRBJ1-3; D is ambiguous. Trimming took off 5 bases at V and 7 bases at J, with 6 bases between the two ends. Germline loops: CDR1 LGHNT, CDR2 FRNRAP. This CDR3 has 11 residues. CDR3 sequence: CASGTGNTIYF. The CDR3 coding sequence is TGTGCTAGTGGTACCGGCAACACCATATATTTT.

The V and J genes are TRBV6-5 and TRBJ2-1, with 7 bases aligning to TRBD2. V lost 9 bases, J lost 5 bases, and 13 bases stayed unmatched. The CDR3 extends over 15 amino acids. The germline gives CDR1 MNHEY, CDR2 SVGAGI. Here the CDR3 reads CASNPSTGGDNEQFF. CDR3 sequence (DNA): TGTGCCAGTAACCCGTCTACTGGGGGGGACAATGAGCAGTTCTTC.

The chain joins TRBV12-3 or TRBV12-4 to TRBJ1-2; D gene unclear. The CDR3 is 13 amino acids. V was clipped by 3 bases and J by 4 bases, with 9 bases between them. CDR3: CASSLAGFYGYTF. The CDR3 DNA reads TGTGCCAGCAGTTTGGCTGGGTTCTATGGCTACACCTTC.

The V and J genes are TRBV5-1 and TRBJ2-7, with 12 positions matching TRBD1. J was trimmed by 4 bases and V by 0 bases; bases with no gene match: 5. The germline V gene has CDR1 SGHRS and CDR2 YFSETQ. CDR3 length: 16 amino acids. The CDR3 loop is CASSLAWDRGLYEQYF. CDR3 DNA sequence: TGCGCCAGCAGCTTGGCCTGGGACAGGGGGCTATACGAGCAGTACTTC.

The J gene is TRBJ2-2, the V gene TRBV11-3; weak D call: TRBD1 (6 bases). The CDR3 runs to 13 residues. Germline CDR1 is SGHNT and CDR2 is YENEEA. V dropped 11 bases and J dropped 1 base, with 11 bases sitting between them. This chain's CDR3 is CAVEDRNTGELFF. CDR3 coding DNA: TGTGCCGTAGAGGACAGGAACACCGGGGAGCTGTTTTTT.

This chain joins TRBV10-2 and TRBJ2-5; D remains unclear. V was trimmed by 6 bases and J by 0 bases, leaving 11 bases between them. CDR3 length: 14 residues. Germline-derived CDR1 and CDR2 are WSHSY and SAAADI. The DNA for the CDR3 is TGCGCCAGCAGGTTTCAGGCAGACCAAGAGACCCAGTACTTC. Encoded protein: CASRFQADQETQYF.